This is a list of T cell receptor beta chains from one sample in a study of blood T cell repertoires in COVID-19. The table came from immunoSEQ multiplex PCR; TCRdb's copy has only in-frame clones and leaves some out. The table includes fewer than 250,000 clones, 65% to 90% detected once. The sample comprised peripheral blood. Receptor source: a man aged 45-65 years with acute or convalescent COVID-19. CDR3s include the opening cysteine and the closing phenylalanine or tryptophan. D genes are given only for firm matches. For some rows the clone size is stated as once, few or many, or as a class when expanded; others skip it.

d_call: TRBD1; clone_size: .; v_call: TRBV11-2; cdr3_length: 15; j_call: TRBJ1-6; cdr3_aa: CASSRRGPRDSPLHF; cdr3_nt: TGTGCCAGCAGCCGCAGGGGGCCCCGGGATTCACCCCTCCACTTT
d_call: TRBD1; clone_size: .; v_call: TRBV30; cdr3_length: 15; j_call: TRBJ1-6; cdr3_aa: CAWSPRTGGNSPLHF; cdr3_nt: TGTGCCTGGAGTCCCCGGACAGGGGGGAATTCACCCCTCCACTTT
d_call: TRBD1; clone_size: .; v_call: TRBV2; cdr3_length: 14; j_call: TRBJ1-4; cdr3_aa: CASSGDRANEKLFF; cdr3_nt: TGTGCCAGCAGTGGAGACAGGGCAAATGAAAAACTGTTTTTT
d_call: TRBD2; clone_size: once; v_call: TRBV5-1; cdr3_length: 17; j_call: TRBJ2-1; cdr3_aa: CASSFNGGSSSYNEQFF; cdr3_nt: TGCGCCAGCAGCTTCAACGGGGGGTCCAGCTCCTACAATGAGCAGTTCTTC
d_call: .; clone_size: few; v_call: TRBV14; cdr3_length: 17; j_call: TRBJ2-3; cdr3_aa: CASSQLARRGSTDTQYF; cdr3_nt: TGTGCCAGCAGCCAATTAGCAAGGAGGGGCAGCACAGATACGCAGTATTTT
d_call: .; clone_size: .; v_call: TRBV6-5; cdr3_length: 14; j_call: TRBJ1-1; cdr3_aa: CASSYSQGYTEAFF; cdr3_nt: TGTGCCAGCAGTTACTCCCAGGGATACACTGAAGCTTTCTTT
d_call: TRBD1; clone_size: .; v_call: TRBV3-1/TRBV3-2; cdr3_length: 14; j_call: TRBJ1-2; cdr3_aa: CASSQLTGGRGYTF; cdr3_nt: TGTGCCAGCAGCCAACTCACAGGGGGCCGGGGCTACACCTTC
d_call: .; clone_size: .; v_call: TRBV2; cdr3_length: 15; j_call: TRBJ1-4; cdr3_aa: CASRREFATNEKLFF; cdr3_nt: TGTGCCAGCAGGCGGGAGTTTGCAACTAATGAAAAACTGTTTTTT
d_call: .; clone_size: .; v_call: TRBV27; cdr3_length: 14; j_call: TRBJ1-3; cdr3_aa: CASSSVLSGNTIYF; cdr3_nt: TGTGCCAGCAGTTCGGTCCTCTCTGGAAACACCATATATTTT
d_call: .; clone_size: .; v_call: TRBV15; cdr3_length: 20; j_call: TRBJ2-1; cdr3_aa: CATSSTHGGPGLHLYNEQFF; cdr3_nt: TGTGCCACCAGCTCCACACACGGGGGGCCGGGACTCCACCTCTACAATGAGCAGTTCTTC
d_call: .; clone_size: .; v_call: TRBV29-1; cdr3_length: 13; j_call: TRBJ1-1; cdr3_aa: CSPLGKLGTEAFF; cdr3_nt: TGCAGCCCCTTAGGGAAACTAGGGACTGAAGCTTTCTTT
d_call: TRBD1; clone_size: .; v_call: TRBV19; cdr3_length: 14; j_call: TRBJ2-7; cdr3_aa: CASSFQTTTGVQYF; cdr3_nt: TGTGCCAGTAGTTTCCAAACCACGACAGGGGTGCAGTACTTC
d_call: .; clone_size: .; v_call: TRBV5-6; cdr3_length: 15; j_call: TRBJ1-2; cdr3_aa: CASSSRNLHVYGYTF; cdr3_nt: TGTGCCAGCAGCTCCAGGAACCTTCATGTCTATGGCTACACCTTC
d_call: .; clone_size: .; v_call: TRBV24-1; cdr3_length: 10; j_call: TRBJ1-5; cdr3_aa: CAPELQPQHF; cdr3_nt: TGTGCCCCCGAACTCCAGCCCCAGCATTTT
d_call: .; clone_size: .; v_call: TRBV10-2; cdr3_length: 12; j_call: TRBJ2-5; cdr3_aa: CASSEEAETQYF; cdr3_nt: TGCGCCAGCAGTGAGGAGGCTGAGACCCAGTACTTC
d_call: TRBD1; clone_size: .; v_call: TRBV7-2; cdr3_length: 15; j_call: TRBJ1-5; cdr3_aa: CASSSRTGRNQPQHF; cdr3_nt: TGTGCCAGCAGCTCCCGGACAGGGAGAAATCAGCCCCAGCATTTT
d_call: TRBD1; clone_size: .; v_call: TRBV29-1; cdr3_length: 14; j_call: TRBJ2-1; cdr3_aa: CSVAGTVFYNEQFF; cdr3_nt: TGCAGCGTTGCCGGGACAGTATTCTACAATGAGCAGTTCTTC
d_call: TRBD2; clone_size: .; v_call: TRBV5-1; cdr3_length: 14; j_call: TRBJ2-7; cdr3_aa: CASSRGGDSYEQYF; cdr3_nt: TGCGCCAGCAGCCGGGGGGGAGACTCCTACGAGCAGTACTTC
d_call: .; clone_size: .; v_call: TRBV4-2; cdr3_length: 14; j_call: TRBJ1-2; cdr3_aa: CASSQRVQGGGYTF; cdr3_nt: TGTGCCAGCAGCCAGCGTGTACAGGGTGGAGGCTACACCTTC
d_call: TRBD1; clone_size: .; v_call: TRBV27; cdr3_length: 15; j_call: TRBJ1-4; cdr3_aa: CASSHQGAKTEKLFF; cdr3_nt: TGTGCCAGCAGTCATCAGGGGGCAAAGACGGAAAAACTGTTTTTT
d_call: .; clone_size: .; v_call: TRBV29-1; cdr3_length: 15; j_call: TRBJ1-1; cdr3_aa: CSVGDRQGINTEAFF; cdr3_nt: TGCAGCGTTGGAGATCGGCAGGGGATAAACACTGAAGCTTTCTTT
d_call: .; clone_size: .; v_call: TRBV29-1; cdr3_length: 13; j_call: TRBJ1-1; cdr3_aa: CSVGDSVNTEAFF; cdr3_nt: TGCAGCGTTGGGGACTCAGTGAACACTGAAGCTTTCTTT